This TCR beta chain was sequenced during a study of CD8+ T cells in alopecia areata. This CDR3 is 14 amino acids long. Germline V lookup: CDR1 SEHNR, CDR2 FQNEAQ (reference sequence). The V gene end was trimmed by 5 bases and the J gene end by 10 bases; junction bases not matched to a gene: 10. Turning to this clone: Its target is not known.

Treatment meaning: oral pan-JAK inhibitor, 5-10 mg twice daily. Samples from alopecia areata patients were lesional scalp punch biopsies and peripheral blood. Following RNA extraction, reverse transcription yielded cDNA that acted as the sequencing template. Clones were read by immunoSEQ multiplex PCR, and TCRdb kept only the in-frame ones, dropping some. The sample lists roughly 190,000 clones; approximately 67% were seen once. Whole-study results and caveats: Clonality exceeded that of normal scalp in lesional scalp, most notably in alopecia totalis/universalis.

This specimen was CD4+ T cells sorted from blood, taken around week 49, from a patient treated with tofacitinib. This chain connects TRBV7-9 to TRBJ2-1, with TRBD1 matching 8 bases. This receptor was taken from a human donor with alopecia areata. The CDR3 spells CASSVVLGQGEQFF. CDR3 bases: TGTGCCAGCAGCGTAGTTCTTGGACAGGGCGAGCAGTTCTTC.